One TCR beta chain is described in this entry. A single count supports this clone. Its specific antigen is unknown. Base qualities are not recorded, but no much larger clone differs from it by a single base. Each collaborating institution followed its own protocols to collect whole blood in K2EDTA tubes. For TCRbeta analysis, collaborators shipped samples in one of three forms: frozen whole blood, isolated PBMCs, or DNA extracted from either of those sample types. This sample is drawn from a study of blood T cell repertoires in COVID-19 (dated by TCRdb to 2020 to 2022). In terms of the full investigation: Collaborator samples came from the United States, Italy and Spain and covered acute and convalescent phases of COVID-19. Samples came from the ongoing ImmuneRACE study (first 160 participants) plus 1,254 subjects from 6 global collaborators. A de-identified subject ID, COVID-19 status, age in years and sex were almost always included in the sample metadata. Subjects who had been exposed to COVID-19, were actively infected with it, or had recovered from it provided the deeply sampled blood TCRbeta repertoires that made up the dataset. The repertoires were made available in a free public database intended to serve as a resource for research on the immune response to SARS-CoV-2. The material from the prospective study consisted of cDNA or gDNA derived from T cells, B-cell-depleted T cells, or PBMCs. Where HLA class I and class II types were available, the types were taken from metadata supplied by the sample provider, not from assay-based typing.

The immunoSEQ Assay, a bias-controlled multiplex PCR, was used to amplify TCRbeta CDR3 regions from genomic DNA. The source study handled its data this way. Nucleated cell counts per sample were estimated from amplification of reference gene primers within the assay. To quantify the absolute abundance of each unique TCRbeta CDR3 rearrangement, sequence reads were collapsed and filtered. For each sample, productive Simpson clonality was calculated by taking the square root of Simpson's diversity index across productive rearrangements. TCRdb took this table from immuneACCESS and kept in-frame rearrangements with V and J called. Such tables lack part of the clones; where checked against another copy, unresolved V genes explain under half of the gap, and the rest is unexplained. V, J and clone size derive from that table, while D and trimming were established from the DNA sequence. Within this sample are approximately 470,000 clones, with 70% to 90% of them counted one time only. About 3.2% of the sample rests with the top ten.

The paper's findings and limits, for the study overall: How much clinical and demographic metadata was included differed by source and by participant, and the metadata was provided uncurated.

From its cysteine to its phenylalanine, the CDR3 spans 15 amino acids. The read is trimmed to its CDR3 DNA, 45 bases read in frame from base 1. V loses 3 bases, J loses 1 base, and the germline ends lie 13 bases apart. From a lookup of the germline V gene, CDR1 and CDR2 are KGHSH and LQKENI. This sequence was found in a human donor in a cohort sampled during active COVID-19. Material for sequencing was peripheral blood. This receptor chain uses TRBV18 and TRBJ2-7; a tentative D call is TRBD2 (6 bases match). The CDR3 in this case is CASSPGTGPSYEQYF. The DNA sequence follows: TGTGCCAGCTCACCCGGGACTGGACCTTCCTACGAGCAGTACTTC. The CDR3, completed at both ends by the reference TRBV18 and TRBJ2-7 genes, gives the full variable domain NAGVMQNPRHLVRRRGQEARLRCSPMKGHSHVYWYRQLPEEGLKFMVYLQKENIIDESGMPKERFSAEFPKEGPSILRIQQVVRGDSAAYFCASSPGTGPSYEQYFGPGTRLTVT.